This T cell receptor beta chain was identified during a study of T cells in Graves' hyperthyroidism and ophthalmopathy. Deletions cut 3 bases from V and 0 bases from J, with 8 bases between. The CDR3 consists of 15 residues. The germline gives CDR1 KGHSH, CDR2 LQKENI. RNA transcripts were the template for amplifying TCR beta CDR3 regions. A first-round RT-PCR of the TCR CDR3 used the HTBI primer set. Each CDR3 protein gets one entry after TCRdb re-called the multiplex PCR reads with MiXCR. Among a few hundred thousand distinct CDR3 sequences listed, 15% to 19% were seen once. At least ten counts were recorded for this clonotype. Its antigen remains unidentified. Lactation, pregnancy, other autoimmune disease or uncontrolled infection excluded patients. Notes on the study in general: Ophthalmopathy could be told apart from stable hyperthyroidism with a 13 V-J model. Most thyroid clonotypes that were expanded above 0.001 also turned up in blood.

The rearrangement links TRBV18 to TRBJ1-4; TRBD1 might be the D (6 bases). The source is a woman between 18 and 30 years old with Graves' hyperthyroidism. The sample was blood. The CDR3 loop reads CASSPTGPTNEKLFF. CDR3 coding DNA: TGTGCCAGCTCACCGACAGGTCCAACTAATGAAAAACTGTTTTTT.